The rows below give T cell receptor beta chains drawn from one sample of a study of shared clonotypes between healthy human individuals. The repertoire was sequenced with immunoSEQ multiplex PCR; TCRdb's copy has only in-frame clones and lacks some. Of some 660,000 clones in the sample, around four fifths were seen once. Sequencing input: memory CD4+ T cells sorted from blood. The receptors stem from a woman aged 30 to 39 in good health. The CDR3 runs from the conserved cysteine through the conserved F or W. Fields, in order: V gene, J gene, D gene, clone size, CDR3 DNA, CDR3 protein. D genes are given only for firm matches. Clone size appears in some rows only: once, few, many, or a class for an expanded clone.

V: TRBV2
J: TRBJ2-7
D: -
size: -
DNA: TGTGCCAGCAGTGATTGGGACGGTTCTTGGGAGCAGTACTTC
CDR3: CASSDWDGSWEQYF

V: TRBV11-2
J: TRBJ2-1
D: -
size: -
DNA: TGTGCCAGCAGCTTAGTGCTGGCCTCCTACAATGAGCAGTTCTTC
CDR3: CASSLVLASYNEQFF

V: TRBV10-3
J: TRBJ2-7
D: TRBD1
size: -
DNA: TGTGCCACCCGGACAGGGGGAACCTACGAGCAGTACTTC
CDR3: CATRTGGTYEQYF

V: TRBV11-2
J: TRBJ2-3
D: -
size: -
DNA: TGTGCCAGCAGTTCCGGGACAATCAACACAGATACGCAGTATTTT
CDR3: CASSSGTINTDTQYF

V: TRBV28
J: TRBJ2-1
D: TRBD2
size: -
DNA: TGTGCCTGGGGGCTGAGGCGGGAGGGGATTAGTGAGCAGTTCTTC
CDR3: CAWGLRREGISEQFF

V: TRBV28
J: TRBJ2-7
D: TRBD1
size: -
DNA: TGTGCCAGCAGTTTCTTCTCCCAAGGGGGCCACGAGCAGTACTTC
CDR3: CASSFFSQGGHEQYF

V: TRBV11-2
J: TRBJ2-3
D: TRBD1
size: -
DNA: TGTGCCAGCAGCTTGAGACAGGGGTTCACAGATACGCAGTATTTT
CDR3: CASSLRQGFTDTQYF

V: TRBV2
J: TRBJ2-3
D: TRBD1
size: -
DNA: TGTGCCACTAAATCCGGGACAGCCACAGATACGCAGTATTTT
CDR3: CATKSGTATDTQYF

V: TRBV7-9
J: TRBJ2-3
D: -
size: -
DNA: TGTGCCAGCAGCAGACATACAGGGCTGGCCACAGATACGCAGTATTTT
CDR3: CASSRHTGLATDTQYF

V: TRBV7-2
J: TRBJ2-5
D: -
size: -
DNA: TGTGCCAGCAGCCCTCCTCTTAAGGGGACCCAGTACTTC
CDR3: CASSPPLKGTQYF

V: TRBV6-5
J: TRBJ2-2
D: -
size: -
DNA: TGTGCCAGCAGTTACTTTGGTGACGGGGAGCTGTTTTTT
CDR3: CASSYFGDGELFF

V: TRBV6-1
J: TRBJ2-7
D: -
size: -
DNA: TGTGCCAGCAGTGAACGGAGGGTGGGGGGCTCCTACGAGCAGTACTTC
CDR3: CASSERRVGGSYEQYF

V: TRBV28
J: TRBJ2-3
D: TRBD2
size: -
DNA: TGTGCCAGCAGTCCCAAGTATGGGCTAGCGGAAGTGAAGCAGTATTTT
CDR3: CASSPKYGLAEVKQYF

V: TRBV21-1
J: TRBJ1-1
D: -
size: many
DNA: TGTGCCAGCAGCATAGAGGGGTACACTGAAGCTTTCTTT
CDR3: CASSIEGYTEAFF